These 22 T cell receptor beta chains share one sample of origin, sequenced in a study of shared clonotypes between healthy human individuals. Measured with immunoSEQ multiplex PCR; TCRdb has only the in-frame clones, and not every one. The sample records about 2.3 million clones, 85% to 95% being singletons. Sequenced material: naive CD4+ T cells from PBMCs. Subset meaning: CD45RA+ positively selected. These TCRs come from a man aged 18 to 30 in good health. Some clones in this sample may be carry-over from other donors' samples.

Regarding this clone: Other DNA sequences in this specimen translate into the identical CDR3. The chain uses TRBV28 and TRBJ1-2, with 9 positions matching TRBD1. Per germline, CDR1 MDHEN and CDR2 SYDVKM. Germline trimming cut 10 bases from V and 7 bases from J; bases unmatched to any gene: 16. CDR3 length: 15 residues. The CDR3 DNA reads TGTGCCACCCTTTTACCGAACAGGGGGCCGGCTGGCTACACCTTC. Its protein product is CATLLPNRGPAGYTF.

The rearrangement uses TRBV5-6 and TRBJ2-5; 7 bases agree with TRBD2. Germline V gene lookup returns CDR1 SGHDT and CDR2 YYEEEE. This CDR3 has 15 residues. V shed 0 bases, J shed 2 bases, and the junction held 4 bases outside the gene matches. The CDR3 sequence is CASSLGLGGQETQYF. The CDR3 region has the DNA TGTGCCAGCAGCTTGGGGCTGGGGGGGCAAGAGACCCAGTACTTC.

The chain couples TRBV9 to TRBJ2-1; possibly TRBD2 for D (6 bases). V lost 0 bases, J lost 8 bases, and 15 bases lay in between. There are 15 residues in the CDR3. The V gene's germline CDR1 is SGDLS and CDR2 YYNGEE. The CDR3 DNA is TGTGCCAGCAGCGTAGCTGCTAGCGCTTTCTATGAGCAGTTCTTC. Its protein is CASSVAASAFYEQFF.

This rearrangement joins TRBV5-4 to TRBJ2-2, with 7 bases matching TRBD1. CDR3 length: 15 amino acids. V lost 0 bases and J lost 4; bases outside the gene matches: 3. Looked up from germline, CDR1 is SGHNT and CDR2 is YYREEE (reference sequence). The CDR3, as DNA: TGTGCCAGCAGCTTGGGACAGGGCCTCACCGGGGAGCTGTTTTTT. Amino acids: CASSLGQGLTGELFF.

For the CDR3, the DNA is TGTGCCAGCAGCCGGACAGTGGAGGAGACCCAGTACTTC. This sequence encodes CASSRTVEETQYF. The V and J genes are TRBV9 and TRBJ2-5; D is possibly TRBD1 (6 bases). The CDR3 contains 13 residues. Germline values: CDR1 SGDLS, CDR2 YYNGEE. Trimming stripped 4 bases from V and 5 bases from J, with 12 bases between.

This clone turned up a few times. This sample also contains other DNA sequences that code for the same CDR3. This chain joins TRBV5-1 and TRBJ1-1; no definite D call. V lost 0 bases and J 2 bases, leaving 11 bases between the germline ends. There are 15 residues in the CDR3. Germline-derived CDR1 and CDR2 are SGHRS and YFSETQ. CDR3 sequence (DNA): TGCGCCAGCAGCTTGGGTGGGCAGATAAACACTGAAGCTTTCTTT. It encodes CASSLGGQINTEAFF.

This clone was counted between two and nine times. V usage is TRBV4-2 and J usage is TRBJ1-2, with D perhaps TRBD1 (5 bases). Trimming shortened V by 4 bases and J by 2 bases, and 14 bases separated the two germline ends. CDR1 LGHNA and CDR2 YNFKEQ come from the germline V gene. This CDR3 spans 15 amino acids. The DNA of the CDR3 is TGTGCCAGCAGCCGGCCCATTGAGGGGAACTATGGCTACACCTTC. Protein sequence: CASSRPIEGNYGYTF.

This clone came up once. This sequence joins TRBV9 and TRBJ1-2; no clear D. Germline CDR1 SGDLS, CDR2 YYNGEE. This CDR3 has 15 residues. Trimming stripped 3 bases from V and 0 bases from J, with 12 bases between. The CDR3 nucleotides read TGTGCCAGCAGCGGACCTGCGGGAGCTAACTATGGCTACACCTTC. Amino acids: CASSGPAGANYGYTF.

This chain joins TRBV5-1 and TRBJ2-7, with D hard to call. V was trimmed by 3 bases and J by 3 bases, leaving 16 bases between them. CDR1 and CDR2 from the germline V gene are SGHRS and YFSETQ. The CDR3 is 15 amino acids. This CDR3 reads CASSSDPSSYYEQYF. CDR3 nucleotide sequence: TGCGCCAGCAGCTCGGACCCTTCGTCATACTACGAGCAGTACTTC.

The V call is TRBV11-2, the J call TRBJ1-1; D ambiguous. This CDR3 has 12 residues. V dropped 3 bases and J dropped 10 bases, with 12 bases sitting between them. Looked up from germline, CDR1 is SGHAT and CDR2 is FQNNGV. The CDR3 is CASSLSLAGAFF. CDR3 sequence (DNA): TGTGCCAGCAGCTTGAGCCTCGCGGGAGCTTTCTTT.

This clone was seen a handful of times. This chain links TRBV28 with TRBJ1-5, with unresolved D. This CDR3 comprises 12 residues. Trimming shortened V by 6 bases and J by 6 bases, and 9 bases separated the two germline ends. Germline CDR1 MDHEN, CDR2 SYDVKM. CDR3 DNA sequence: TGTGCCAGCAGCACAGACTTTCAGCCCCAGCATTTT. Translating it yields CASSTDFQPQHF.

This sequence joins TRBV19 and TRBJ2-7; 7 positions match TRBD2. The CDR3 has 14 amino acids. J gave up 2 bases and V 4 bases, and 5 bases lay outside the gene matches. Per germline, CDR1 LNHDA and CDR2 SQIVND (reference sequence). The CDR3 protein is CASSNQRGPYEQYF. The DNA of the CDR3 is TGTGCCAGTAGTAACCAGCGGGGCCCCTACGAGCAGTACTTC.

As regards this clone: The same CDR3 arises from other DNA sequences in this sample as well. The rearrangement uses TRBV9 and TRBJ2-1; unclear D gene. The germline V and J ends were trimmed by 3 bases and 0 bases, with 4 bases remaining between them. This CDR3 is built from 13 residues. Looked up from germline, CDR1 is SGDLS and CDR2 is YYNGEE. CDR3 sequence: CASSGSSYNEQFF. The CDR3 DNA reads as TGTGCCAGCAGCGGGAGCTCCTACAATGAGCAGTTCTTC.

This clone was seen only once. The V and J genes are TRBV25-1 and TRBJ2-5; no clear D. The J call could be wrong; TRBJ2-7 is a better fit for the DNA end. This CDR3 is 13 amino acids long. Germline V gene sequence: CDR1 MGHDK, CDR2 SYGVNS. CDR3 in amino acids: CASSEGPNYEQYF. CDR3 coding DNA: TGTGCCAGCAGTGAAGGACCAAACTACGAGCAGTACTTC.

In DNA form, the CDR3 reads TGTGCCAGCTCACCAAACCGGGAGTGGGACAATGAGCAGTTCTTC. This sequence encodes CASSPNREWDNEQFF. The gene calls are TRBV18 and TRBJ2-1; a weak D match, TRBD2 (6 bases). V was clipped by 2 bases and J by 5 bases, with 13 bases between them. Per the germline V gene, CDR1 is KGHSH and CDR2 is LQKENI. This CDR3 is built from 15 residues. The full variable domain, completed using reference TRBV18 and TRBJ2-1, is NAGVMQNPRHLVRRRGQEARLRCSPMKGHSHVYWYRQLPEEGLKFMVYLQKENIIDESGMPKERFSAEFPKEGPSILRIQQVVRGDSAAYFCASSPNREWDNEQFFGPGTRLTVL.

About this clone itself: This specimen includes other DNA sequences encoding the same CDR3. V gene TRBV6-1 combines with J gene TRBJ1-2; D is perhaps TRBD1 (5 bases). Germline V gene data show CDR1 as MNHNS and CDR2 as SASEGT. V was shortened by 4 bases and J by 5 bases, with 11 bases between the two germline ends. CDR3 length: 13 residues. This chain's CDR3 is CASSGGTGYGYTF. As DNA, the CDR3 is TGTGCCAGCAGTGGGGGGACGGGGTATGGCTACACCTTC.

This chain uses TRBV19 with TRBJ2-2, with 12 bases matching TRBD1. The germline gives CDR1 LNHDA, CDR2 SQIVND (reference sequence). The CDR3 extends over 16 amino acids. The junction had 4 bases not matched to a gene; V was cut back by 4 bases and J by 4 bases. CDR3 protein: CASSKGQGAGTGELFF. Here the CDR3 DNA reads TGTGCCAGTAGTAAGGGACAGGGGGCGGGCACCGGGGAGCTGTTTTTT.

The chain combines TRBV5-1 with TRBJ2-1; D is uncertain. V lost 0 bases, J lost 7 bases, and 11 bases lay in between. The germline V gene encodes CDR1 SGHRS and CDR2 YFSETQ. The CDR3 is 14 residues long. CDR3 sequence: CASSLAVSPNEQFF. The CDR3 DNA reads as TGCGCCAGCAGCTTGGCAGTTAGCCCGAATGAGCAGTTCTTC.

This clone was counted a few times. The V gene is TRBV5-1, the J gene TRBJ1-2, with TRBD1 matching over 8 bases. Germline CDR1 reads SGHRS; CDR2 reads YFSETQ. V shed 3 bases, J shed 6 bases, and the junction held 7 bases outside the gene matches. The CDR3 totals 14 residues. The CDR3 DNA reads as TGCGCCAGCAGCTCCGGACAGGGAGGGGATGGCTACACCTTC. Translated, it gives CASSSGQGGDGYTF.

The chain joins TRBV29-1 to TRBJ2-2, with 9 positions matching TRBD1. J gave up 4 bases and V 0 bases, and 9 bases lay outside the gene matches. From germline, CDR1 is SQVTM and CDR2 ANQGSEA. This CDR3 has 17 amino acids. In DNA, the CDR3 is TGCAGCGTTGAAGATCCCCCTGACAGGGGGGGCACCGGGGAGCTGTTTTTT. Its protein is CSVEDPPDRGGTGELFF.

The J gene is TRBJ2-3, the V gene TRBV7-9, with TRBD1 matching 9 bases. The germline V gene encodes CDR1 SEHNR and CDR2 FQNEAQ (reference sequence). This CDR3 region has 15 residues. The trim removed 6 bases at V and 3 bases at J, leaving 7 bases unmatched. The CDR3 DNA follows: TGTGCCAGCAGACAGGACAGGGGAAGGACAGATACGCAGTATTTT. As protein: CASRQDRGRTDTQYF.

V gene TRBV27 combines with J gene TRBJ2-7; TRBD1 agrees at 9 bases. This CDR3 is 16 amino acids long. Germline V gene lookup returns CDR1 MNHEY and CDR2 SMNVEV (reference sequence). Germline trimming cut 7 bases from V and 2 bases from J; bases unmatched to any gene: 12. The CDR3 protein is CASNNVGQGITYEQYF. CDR3 nucleotides: TGTGCCAGCAATAATGTTGGACAGGGGATAACCTACGAGCAGTACTTC.